This TCR beta chain was found in a study of blood T cells in healthy people across ages. Each sample used at least 7 million PBMCs. A minimum of 5 micrograms of total RNA was extracted per sample. Sample-barcoded 5' priming and a J-beta primer mix drove a second PCR of about 7 to 11 cycles. A 12-random-nucleotide template-switch adaptor tagged each cDNA molecule. Every sample gave at least 2.5 million paired-end reads containing CDR3. TCRdb called the 5' RACE reads again in MiXCR, with one record for every CDR3 protein. The table lists about 670,000 distinct CDR3 sequences, about 50% of them singletons, with around an eighth in the top ten. The CDR3 extends over 14 amino acids. Germline assignment: CDR1 DFQATT and CDR2 SNEGSKA (reference sequence). V was clipped by 3 bases and J by 2 bases, with 11 bases between them. In this sample, this clonotype turned up many times.

This rearrangement joins TRBV20-1 to TRBJ2-1, with no clear D. The receptor was derived from a woman aged 80 or older in good health. The specimen sequenced was blood. In nucleotides, the CDR3 is TGCAGTGCTAGTGGTCCACCGACCTACAATGAGCAGTTCTTC. Protein sequence: CSASGPPTYNEQFF.